This T cell receptor (beta chain) was retrieved from a study of T-cell memory formation after mild COVID-19. The sample holds a few counts of this clonotype. One end of the junction does not line up with germline, which may come from a read error. TCRdb itself ran the 5' RACE reads through MiXCR, one entry per CDR3 protein. The table records a few hundred thousand distinct CDR3 sequences, around 8% of them present only once. This TCR came from a man between 18 and 29 years old who had mild COVID-19 (a few samples of this study predate the infection). Cell type and time point are not known. The sequenced sample was PBMCs or a T cell subset sorted from them (not recorded which).

CDR3 bases: TGTGCCAGCAGGAGAGAGTCTGCGACAGGGGCGATTTTT. Protein product: CASRRESATGAIF. The chain uses TRBV12-3 or TRBV12-4 and TRBJ1-4, with TRBD1 matching over 8 bases. The CDR3 is made up of 13 amino acids.